Listed here are 16 T cell receptor beta chains from one sample, sequenced in a study of T cells expressing NK-cell markers. No DNA is given; TCRdb re-called the 5' RACE reads and lists each CDR3 protein once. With around 470,000 distinct CDR3 sequences in the sample, the ten largest clones hold 1.4%. Sequencing input: blood T cells: a sorted CD56 or NKG2C T cell subset, CD4+ or CD8+ T cells, or bulk PBMC T cells (not recorded which). These receptors all stem from a woman aged 45 to 65 in good health.

The genes are TRBV20-1 and TRBJ2-5; TCRdb's D call, TRBD2, is unchecked because there is no DNA. CDR3 size: 14 residues. Germline lookup yields CDR1 DFQATT and CDR2 SNEGSKA (reference sequence). This CDR3 is CSASARIAGGTQYF.

J is TRBJ2-1 and V is TRBV3-1. This CDR3 contains 13 residues. Germline CDR1 reads LGHDT; CDR2 reads YNNKEL (reference sequence). The CDR3 loop reads CASSQFGDYEQFF.

V and J are TRBV12-3 or TRBV12-4 and TRBJ1-5; as DNA is missing, the TRBD1 call by TCRdb cannot be tested. The CDR3 runs 13 residues. The CDR3 protein is CASSDPTGWPQHF.

The chain links TRBV25-1 to TRBJ2-2; there is no DNA to check the TCRdb D call of TRBD1. This CDR3 comprises 15 residues. Germline lookup yields CDR1 MGHDK and CDR2 SYGVNS. The CDR3 reads CASSARDRGPGELFF.

This sequence joins TRBV3-1 and TRBJ2-3; with no DNA, the TCRdb D assignment of TRBD1 cannot be verified. This CDR3 has 15 residues. The germline V gene encodes CDR1 LGHDT and CDR2 YNNKEL (reference sequence). The CDR3 sequence: CASTSRALSTDTQYF.

This chain joins TRBV20-1 and TRBJ2-1. Germline V lookup: CDR1 DFQATT, CDR2 SNEGSKA (reference sequence). This CDR3 has 16 residues. The CDR3 sequence: CSARDGAQPSYNEQFF.

The V call is TRBV29-1, the J call TRBJ2-1; TCRdb's assignment of TRBD2 cannot be checked, as there is no DNA. CDR3 length: 15 amino acids. Germline V gives CDR1 SQVTM, CDR2 ANQGSEA. The CDR3 sequence: CSVRGLAAEYNEQFF.

V and J are TRBV12-3 or TRBV12-4 and TRBJ1-3. CDR3 length equals 13 residues. This CDR3 reads CASILSGKNTIYF.

The chain combines TRBV12-3 or TRBV12-4 with TRBJ2-1. This CDR3 comprises 14 residues. The CDR3 here is CASSLVSQNNEQFF.

The chain uses TRBV5-1 and TRBJ2-3; checking the TCRdb D call of TRBD2 is not possible without DNA. CDR3 size: 16 residues. Germline-derived CDR1 and CDR2 are SGHRS and YFSETQ. CDR3 loop: CASSLVLAGVTDTQYF.

The genes are TRBV12-3 or TRBV12-4 and TRBJ1-2; checking the TCRdb D call of TRBD1 is not possible without DNA. CDR3 length: 15 residues. The chain's CDR3 is CASSTQGALRPGYTF.

The rearrangement links TRBV5-1 to TRBJ2-1. Germline values: CDR1 SGHRS, CDR2 YFSETQ. This CDR3 has 12 residues. This CDR3 is CASSSQPSEQFF.

The CDR3 here is CASCRALPYEQYF. V gene TRBV12-3 or TRBV12-4 combines with J gene TRBJ2-7; as DNA is missing, the TRBD2 call by TCRdb cannot be tested. This CDR3 contains 13 residues.

The chain employs TRBV3-1 and TRBJ1-1. Germline lookup yields CDR1 LGHDT and CDR2 YNNKEL (reference sequence). The CDR3 has 13 residues. CDR3 residues: CASSQGSMSEAFF.

The chain links TRBV9 to TRBJ2-1; the D gene TCRdb calls, TRBD1, cannot be checked with no DNA. The germline CDR1 and CDR2 sequences are SGDLS and YYNGEE. The CDR3 has 13 amino acids. Here the CDR3 reads CASSVNRHNEQFF.

V gene TRBV5-1 combines with J gene TRBJ1-1; TCRdb's D call of TRBD1 is untestable without DNA. CDR3 length: 16 amino acids. The germline gives CDR1 SGHRS, CDR2 YFSETQ. CDR3: CASSPRPGRWDTEAFF. The whole variable domain, remainder taken from reference TRBV5-1 and TRBJ1-1, is KAGVTQTPRYLIKTRGQQVTLSCSPISGHRSVSWYQQTPGQGLQFLFEYFSETQRNKGNFPGRFSGRQFSNSRSEMNVSTLELGDSALYLCASSPRPGRWDTEAFFGQGTRLTVV.